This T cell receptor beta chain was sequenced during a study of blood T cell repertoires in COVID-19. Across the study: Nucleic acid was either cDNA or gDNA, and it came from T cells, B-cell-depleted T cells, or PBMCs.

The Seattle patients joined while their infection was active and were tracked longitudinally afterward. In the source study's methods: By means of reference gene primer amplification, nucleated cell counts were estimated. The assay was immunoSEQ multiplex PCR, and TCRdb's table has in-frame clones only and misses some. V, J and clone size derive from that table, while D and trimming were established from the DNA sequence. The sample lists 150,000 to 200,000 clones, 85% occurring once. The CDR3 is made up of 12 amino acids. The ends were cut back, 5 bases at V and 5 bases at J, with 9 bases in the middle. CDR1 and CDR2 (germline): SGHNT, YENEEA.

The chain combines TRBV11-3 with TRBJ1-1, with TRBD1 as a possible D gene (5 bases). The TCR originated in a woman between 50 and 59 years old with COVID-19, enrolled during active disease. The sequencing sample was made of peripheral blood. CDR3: CASSLQATEAFF. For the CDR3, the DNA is TGTGCCAGCAGCCTACAGGCTACTGAAGCTTTCTTT.